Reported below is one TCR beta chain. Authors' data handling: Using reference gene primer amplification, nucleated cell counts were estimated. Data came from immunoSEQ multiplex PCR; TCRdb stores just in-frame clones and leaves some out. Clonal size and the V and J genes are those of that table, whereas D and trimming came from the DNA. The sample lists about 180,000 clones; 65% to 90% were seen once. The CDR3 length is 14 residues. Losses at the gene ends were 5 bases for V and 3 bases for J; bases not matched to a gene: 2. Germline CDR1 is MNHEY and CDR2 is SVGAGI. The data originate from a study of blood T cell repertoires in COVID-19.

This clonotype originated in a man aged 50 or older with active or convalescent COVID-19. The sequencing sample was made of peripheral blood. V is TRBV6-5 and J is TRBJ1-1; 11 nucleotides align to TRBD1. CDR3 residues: CASSRDRGDTEAFF. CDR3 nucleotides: TGTGCCAGCAGTAGGGACAGGGGGGACACTGAAGCTTTCTTT.